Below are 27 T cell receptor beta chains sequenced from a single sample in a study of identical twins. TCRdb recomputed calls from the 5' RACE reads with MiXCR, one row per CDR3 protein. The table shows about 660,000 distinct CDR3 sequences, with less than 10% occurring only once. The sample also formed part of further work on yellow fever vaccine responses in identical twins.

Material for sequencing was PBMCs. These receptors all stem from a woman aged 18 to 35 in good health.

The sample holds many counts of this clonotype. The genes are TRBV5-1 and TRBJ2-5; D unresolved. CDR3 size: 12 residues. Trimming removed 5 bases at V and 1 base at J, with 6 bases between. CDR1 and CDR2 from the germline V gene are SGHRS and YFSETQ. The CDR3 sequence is CASRAAQETQYF. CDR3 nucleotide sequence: TGCGCCAGCAGGGCAGCCCAAGAGACCCAGTACTTC. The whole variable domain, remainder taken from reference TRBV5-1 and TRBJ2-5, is KAGVTQTPRYLIKTRGQQVTLSCSPISGHRSVSWYQQTPGQGLQFLFEYFSETQRNKGNFPGRFSGRQFSNSRSEMNVSTLELGDSALYLCASRAAQETQYFGPGTRLLVL.

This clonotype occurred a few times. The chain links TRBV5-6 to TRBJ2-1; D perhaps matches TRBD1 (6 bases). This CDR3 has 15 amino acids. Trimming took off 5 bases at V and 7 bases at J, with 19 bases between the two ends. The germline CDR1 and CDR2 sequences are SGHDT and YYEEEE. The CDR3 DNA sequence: TGTGCCAGCAGATCCGACAGGTCGAGGGCGAATGAGCAGTTCTTC. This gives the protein CASRSDRSRANEQFF. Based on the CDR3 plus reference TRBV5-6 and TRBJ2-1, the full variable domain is DAGVTQSPTHLIKTRGQQVTLRCSPKSGHDTVSWYQQALGQGPQFIFQYYEEEERQRGNFPDRFSGHQFPNYSSELNVNALLLGDSALYLCASRSDRSRANEQFFGPGTRLTVL.

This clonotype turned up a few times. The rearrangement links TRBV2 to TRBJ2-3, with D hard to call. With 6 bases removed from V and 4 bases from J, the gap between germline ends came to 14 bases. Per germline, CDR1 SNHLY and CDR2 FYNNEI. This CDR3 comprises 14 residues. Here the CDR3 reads CASSPGFPADTQYF. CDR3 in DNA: TGTGCCAGCAGCCCCGGGTTCCCCGCAGATACGCAGTATTTT.

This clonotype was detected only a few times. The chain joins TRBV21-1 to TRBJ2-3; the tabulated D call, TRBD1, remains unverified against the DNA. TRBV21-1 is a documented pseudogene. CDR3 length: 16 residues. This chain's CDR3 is CASSKGTSSTADTQYF. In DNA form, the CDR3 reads TGTGCCAGCAGCAAGGGGACGTCTAGCACCGCAGATACGCAGTATTTT.

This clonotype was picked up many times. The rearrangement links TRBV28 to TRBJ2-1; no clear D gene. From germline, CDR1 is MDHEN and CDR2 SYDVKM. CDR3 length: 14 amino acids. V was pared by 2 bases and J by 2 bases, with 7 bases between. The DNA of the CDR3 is TGTGCCAGCAGTTTACTCACAACCTACAATGAGCAGTTCTTC. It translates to CASSLLTTYNEQFF.

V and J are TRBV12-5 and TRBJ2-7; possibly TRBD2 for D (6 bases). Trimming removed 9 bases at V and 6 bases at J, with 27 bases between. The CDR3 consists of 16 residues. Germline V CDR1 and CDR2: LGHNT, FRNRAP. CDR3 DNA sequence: TGTGCTAGGCGGCCGTGGAGTGGGGGAGGAGTTGTCGAGCAGTACTTC. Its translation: CARRPWSGGGVVEQYF.

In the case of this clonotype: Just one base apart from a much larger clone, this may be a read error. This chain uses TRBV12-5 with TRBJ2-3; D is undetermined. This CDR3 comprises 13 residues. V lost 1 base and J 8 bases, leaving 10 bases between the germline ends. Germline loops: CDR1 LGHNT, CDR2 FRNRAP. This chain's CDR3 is CASGLAPGGTQYF. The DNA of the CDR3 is TGTGCTAGTGGTTTGGCACCGGGCGGTACGCAGTATTTT.

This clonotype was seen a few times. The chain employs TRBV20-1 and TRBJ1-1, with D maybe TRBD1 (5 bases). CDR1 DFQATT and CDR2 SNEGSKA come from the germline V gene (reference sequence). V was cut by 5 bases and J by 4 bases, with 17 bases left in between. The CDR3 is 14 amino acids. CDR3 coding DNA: TGCAGTGCTGATCCCGGGGCCGGATCCACTGAAGCTTTCTTT. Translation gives CSADPGAGSTEAFF.

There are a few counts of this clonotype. CDR3 DNA sequence: TGTGCCAGCAGCTGGTGGACAGGGGGCCAAGAGACCCAGTACTTC. Amino acid sequence: CASSWWTGGQETQYF. The chain couples TRBV7-9 to TRBJ2-5, with 10 bases identical to TRBD1. Per the germline V gene, CDR1 is SEHNR and CDR2 is FQNEAQ (reference sequence). The CDR3 runs 15 residues. V gave up 4 bases and J gave up 1 base; unmatched junction bases: 3.

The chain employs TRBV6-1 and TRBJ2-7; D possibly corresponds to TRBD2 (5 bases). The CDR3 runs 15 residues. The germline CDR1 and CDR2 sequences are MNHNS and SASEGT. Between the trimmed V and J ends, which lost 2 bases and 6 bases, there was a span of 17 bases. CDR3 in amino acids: CASSELTVGSLEQYF. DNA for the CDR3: TGTGCCAGCAGTGAATTGACTGTGGGGAGTCTCGAGCAGTACTTC.

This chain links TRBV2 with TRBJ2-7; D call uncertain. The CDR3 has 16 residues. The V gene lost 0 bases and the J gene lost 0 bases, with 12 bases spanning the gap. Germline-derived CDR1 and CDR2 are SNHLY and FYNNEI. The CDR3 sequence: CASSEAGVPSSYEQYF. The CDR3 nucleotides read TGTGCCAGCAGTGAAGCTGGGGTCCCGAGCTCCTACGAGCAGTACTTC.

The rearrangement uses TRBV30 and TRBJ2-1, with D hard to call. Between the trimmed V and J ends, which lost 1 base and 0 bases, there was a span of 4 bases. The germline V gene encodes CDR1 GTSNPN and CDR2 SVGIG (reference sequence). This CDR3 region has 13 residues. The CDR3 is CAWSEDSYNEQFF. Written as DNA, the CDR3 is TGTGCCTGGAGTGAGGACTCCTACAATGAGCAGTTCTTC.

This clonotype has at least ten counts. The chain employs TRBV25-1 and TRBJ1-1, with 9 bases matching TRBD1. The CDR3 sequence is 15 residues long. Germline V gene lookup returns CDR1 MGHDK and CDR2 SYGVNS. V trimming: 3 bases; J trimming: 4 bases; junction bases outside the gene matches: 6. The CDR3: CASSDTGGSGTEAFF. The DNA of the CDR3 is TGTGCCAGCAGTGACACAGGGGGCTCGGGCACTGAAGCTTTCTTT.

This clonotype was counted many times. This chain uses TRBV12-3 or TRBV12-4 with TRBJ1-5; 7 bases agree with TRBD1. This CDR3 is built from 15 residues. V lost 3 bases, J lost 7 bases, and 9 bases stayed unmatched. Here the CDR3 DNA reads TGTGCCAGCAGTTTGGGTACAGGGGTCATCCAGCCCCAGCATTTT. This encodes CASSLGTGVIQPQHF.

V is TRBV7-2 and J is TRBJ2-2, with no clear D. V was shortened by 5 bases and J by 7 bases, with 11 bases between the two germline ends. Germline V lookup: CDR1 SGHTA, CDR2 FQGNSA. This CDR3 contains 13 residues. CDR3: CASSLYMSGELFF. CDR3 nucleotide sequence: TGTGCCAGCAGCCTATATATGAGCGGGGAGCTGTTTTTT.

This chain's CDR3 is CASSLSGGRANEQFF. The DNA of the CDR3 is TGCGCCAGCAGCCTTTCAGGGGGGAGGGCCAATGAGCAGTTCTTC. V gene TRBV5-1 combines with J gene TRBJ2-1; either TRBD1 or TRBD2 may fit D (7 bases each). V was cut by 4 bases and J by 6 bases, with 17 bases left in between. Germline V gene lookup returns CDR1 SGHRS and CDR2 YFSETQ. CDR3 length equals 15 residues.

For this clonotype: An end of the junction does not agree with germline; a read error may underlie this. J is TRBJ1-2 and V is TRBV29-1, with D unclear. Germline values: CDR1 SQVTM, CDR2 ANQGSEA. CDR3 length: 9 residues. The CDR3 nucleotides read TGCAGCGCCGGTAGTATCCCGATATTC. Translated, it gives CSAGSIPIF.

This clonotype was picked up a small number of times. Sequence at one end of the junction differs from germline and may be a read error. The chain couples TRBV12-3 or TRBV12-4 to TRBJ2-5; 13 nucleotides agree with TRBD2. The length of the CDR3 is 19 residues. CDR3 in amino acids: CAISFNGRGLAGDVETQYF. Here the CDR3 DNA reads TGTGCCATCAGTTTCAATGGGCGAGGACTAGCGGGAGATGTGGAGACCCAGTACTTC.

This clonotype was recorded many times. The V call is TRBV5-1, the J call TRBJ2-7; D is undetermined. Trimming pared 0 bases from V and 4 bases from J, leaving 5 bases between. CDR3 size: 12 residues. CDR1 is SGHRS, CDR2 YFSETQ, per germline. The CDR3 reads CASSLDVYEQYF. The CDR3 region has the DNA TGCGCCAGCAGCTTGGACGTATACGAGCAGTACTTC. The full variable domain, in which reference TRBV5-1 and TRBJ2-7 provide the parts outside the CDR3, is KAGVTQTPRYLIKTRGQQVTLSCSPISGHRSVSWYQQTPGQGLQFLFEYFSETQRNKGNFPGRFSGRQFSNSRSEMNVSTLELGDSALYLCASSLDVYEQYFGPGTRLTVT.

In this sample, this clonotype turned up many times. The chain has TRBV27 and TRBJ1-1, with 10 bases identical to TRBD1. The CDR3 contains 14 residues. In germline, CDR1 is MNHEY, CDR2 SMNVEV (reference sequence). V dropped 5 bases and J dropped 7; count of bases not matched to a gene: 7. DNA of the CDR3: TGTGCCAGCAGTCCTCGGACAGGGGGGAGTGAAGCTTTCTTT. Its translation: CASSPRTGGSEAFF.

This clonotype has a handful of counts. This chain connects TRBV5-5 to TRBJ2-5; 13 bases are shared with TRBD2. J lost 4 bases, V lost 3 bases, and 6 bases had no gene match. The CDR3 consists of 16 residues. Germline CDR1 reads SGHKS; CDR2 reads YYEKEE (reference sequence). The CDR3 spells CASSSYGLAGVETQYF. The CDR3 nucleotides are TGTGCCAGCAGCTCTTACGGACTAGCGGGAGTAGAGACCCAGTACTTC.

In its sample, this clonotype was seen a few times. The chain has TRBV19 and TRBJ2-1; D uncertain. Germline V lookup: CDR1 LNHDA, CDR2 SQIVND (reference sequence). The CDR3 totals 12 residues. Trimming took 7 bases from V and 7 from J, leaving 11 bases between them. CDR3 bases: TGTGCCAGTAACGCTCTAGGTAATGAGCAGTTCTTC. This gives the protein CASNALGNEQFF.

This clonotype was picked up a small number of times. The CDR3 sequence is CASSLGGTSGSEQYF. CDR3 DNA: TGTGCCAGCAGCTTAGGTGGGACTAGCGGGTCCGAGCAGTACTTC. The genes are TRBV7-2 and TRBJ2-7; 12 nucleotides line up with TRBD2. The CDR3 has 15 amino acids. Germline V gene data show CDR1 as SGHTA and CDR2 as FQGNSA. With 1 base clipped from V and 6 bases from J, the junction kept 4 bases outside the gene matches.

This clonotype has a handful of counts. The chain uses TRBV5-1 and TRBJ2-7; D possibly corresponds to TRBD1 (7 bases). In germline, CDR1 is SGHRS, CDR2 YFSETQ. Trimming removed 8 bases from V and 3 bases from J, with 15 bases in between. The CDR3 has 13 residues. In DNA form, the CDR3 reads TGCGCCAGTACGGCGGGACAGATCTACGAGCAGTACTTC. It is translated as CASTAGQIYEQYF.

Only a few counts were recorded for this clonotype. The CDR3, as DNA: TGCGCCAGCAGTTTAGCCCTCGAGACAGTCTCATCCGAGCAGTACTTC. Translating gives CASSLALETVSSEQYF. The V gene is TRBV5-1, the J gene TRBJ2-7; a weak D match, TRBD1 (5 bases). Between the trimmed V and J ends, which lost 5 bases and 6 bases, there was a span of 24 bases. This CDR3 comprises 16 residues. Germline assignment: CDR1 SGHRS and CDR2 YFSETQ.

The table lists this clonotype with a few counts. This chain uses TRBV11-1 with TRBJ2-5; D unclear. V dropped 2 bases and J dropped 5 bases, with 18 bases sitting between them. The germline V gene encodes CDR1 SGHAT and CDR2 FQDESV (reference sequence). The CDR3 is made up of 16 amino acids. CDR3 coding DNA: TGTGCCAGCAGCTTATACGTTACGTTCGAGGTGGAGACCCAGTACTTC. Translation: CASSLYVTFEVETQYF.

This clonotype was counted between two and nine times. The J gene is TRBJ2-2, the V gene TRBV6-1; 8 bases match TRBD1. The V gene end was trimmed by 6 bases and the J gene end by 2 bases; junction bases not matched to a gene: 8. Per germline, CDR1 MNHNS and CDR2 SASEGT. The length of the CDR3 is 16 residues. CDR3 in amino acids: CASRPPGQVNTGELFF. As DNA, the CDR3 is TGTGCCAGCAGGCCGCCGGGACAGGTTAACACCGGGGAGCTGTTTTTT.